This T cell receptor (beta chain) came from a study of blood T cell repertoires in COVID-19. Study context: T cells, B-cell-depleted T cells, or PBMCs provided the cDNA or gDNA that served as material.

This CDR3 contains 18 residues. Germline V CDR1 and CDR2: SGHNT, YYREEE (reference sequence). Trimming at V came to 4 bases and at J to 6 bases, leaving 16 bases not matched to a gene. Produced via immunoSEQ multiplex PCR; TCRdb's table is partial and in-frame only. Here the sample spans approximately 200,000 clones, about 86% being singletons. Material for sequencing was peripheral blood. The source is a woman aged 30 to 39 who had recovered from COVID-19. This sequence joins TRBV5-4 and TRBJ2-1, with TRBD2 matching over 10 bases. In nucleotides, the CDR3 is TGTGCCAGCAGCCCCAGCGGGAGGGCCATTTCTTTGAGCAATGAGCAGTTCTTC. Translating it yields CASSPSGRAISLSNEQFF.